This note documents a single TCR beta chain sequence. The data stem from a study of cytomegalovirus exposure and HLA in healthy donors. The CDR3 totals 15 residues. Per germline, CDR1 SGHKS and CDR2 YYEKEE (reference sequence). V lost 10 bases to trimming and J lost 4 bases, with 23 bases between them. This PCR relied on a set of 60 Vbeta primers and 13 Jbeta primers. Profiled with immunoSEQ multiplex PCR; TCRdb holds only in-frame clones, not every one. The sample has roughly 170,000 clones; around 80% are singletons. Sample: PBMCs. This chain uses TRBV5-5 with TRBJ1-2, with D possibly matching TRBD1 (5 bases). This sequence originates from a woman in her forties or fifties in good health and CMV-seropositive. The DNA of the CDR3 is TGTGCCCAGCCGTGGGGCAGGGAGGGACCCTATGGCTACACCTTC. Residues: CAQPWGREGPYGYTF. The full variable domain, in which reference TRBV5-5 and TRBJ1-2 provide the parts outside the CDR3, is DAGVTQSPTHLIKTRGQQVTLRCSPISGHKSVSWYQQVLGQGPQFIFQYYEKEERGRGNFPDRFSARQFPNYSSELNVNALLLGDSALYLCAQPWGREGPYGYTFGSGTRLTVV.